This T cell receptor beta chain was observed in a study of response to subunit inactivated influenza vaccine. Findings and limits, study-wide: Authors suggested seasonal influenza vaccinations each recruit few new T cells.

The CDR3 has 14 residues. Germline CDR1 reads ENHRY; CDR2 reads SYGVKD. Trimming left V 8 bases short and J 5 bases short, with 15 bases between. TCRdb redid the calling of the RT-PCR reads with MiXCR, one entry per CDR3 protein. This sample has approximately 570,000 distinct CDR3 sequences, with around 8% found just once. This clonotype was recorded a few times. Its specificity is not known. The TCR sequence derives from a man between 50 and 75 years old who received an inactivated influenza vaccine. The sequencing here drew on PBMCs from blood, taken 23 months after vaccination. The chain carries TRBV10-3 and TRBJ1-4; maybe TRBD1 (5 bases). The CDR3 here is CAIGFGGLNEKLFF. CDR3 in DNA: TGTGCCATCGGTTTTGGGGGTTTGAATGAAAAACTGTTTTTT.